One sample yielded the 14 T cell receptor beta chains listed below, sequenced in a study of blood T cell repertoires in COVID-19. TCRdb's copy holds only in-frame clones and misses some; the assay was immunoSEQ multiplex PCR. Seen here are fewer than 250,000 clones, over 80% observed once, and the top ten hold around 3.6%. The sample was PBMCs or T cells enriched from blood (not recorded which). These receptors all stem from a woman under 40 who had been exposed to COVID-19.

This clone has only one observation. V gene TRBV5-4 combines with J gene TRBJ2-4; 11 nucleotides match TRBD1. Looked up from germline, CDR1 is SGHNT and CDR2 is YYREEE (reference sequence). J was trimmed by 7 bases and V by 3 bases; bases with no gene match: 12. The CDR3 is 17 residues long. CDR3 nucleotide sequence: TGTGCCAGCAGCTCCTTCCGGGACAGGGGGTTAGGGAACATTCAGTACTTC. Encoded protein: CASSSFRDRGLGNIQYF.

The chain has TRBV6-5 and TRBJ1-3, with a possible D match to TRBD1 (6 bases). Germline V gene lookup returns CDR1 MNHEY and CDR2 SVGAGI. Trimming stripped 10 bases from V and 4 bases from J, with 14 bases between. The CDR3 is 13 amino acids. In DNA form, the CDR3 reads TGTGCCACACACGGGACAAGAGGAAACACCATATATTTT. Residues: CATHGTRGNTIYF.

The V gene is TRBV29-1, the J gene TRBJ1-1; D is perhaps TRBD1 (6 bases). V lost 4 bases, J lost 0 bases, and 12 bases lay in between. The CDR3 spans 14 residues. Germline V CDR1 and CDR2: SQVTM, ANQGSEA. CDR3 in amino acids: CSVVLTGMNTEAFF. DNA of the CDR3: TGCAGCGTTGTCTTAACAGGGATGAACACTGAAGCTTTCTTT.

The chain recombines TRBV5-1 with TRBJ1-2, with no clear D. The CDR3 extends over 15 amino acids. The germline V gene encodes CDR1 SGHRS and CDR2 YFSETQ. V lost 0 bases, J lost 8 bases, and 17 bases lay in between. The CDR3: CASSLVGDRTSGYTF. The CDR3 region has the DNA TGCGCCAGCAGCTTGGTTGGGGATCGGACTTCAGGCTACACCTTC.

This clone was counted a single time. The rearrangement joins TRBV28 to TRBJ1-6; 9 bases line up with TRBD1. With V trimmed by 5 bases and J by 10 bases, 9 bases remained unmatched. This CDR3 has 15 amino acids. Germline-derived CDR1 and CDR2 are MDHEN and SYDVKM. The DNA of the CDR3 is TGTGCCAGCAGTGCTTTACAGGGGGCGGGATCACCCCTCCACTTT. This codes for CASSALQGAGSPLHF.

This clone showed up just a few times. The chain carries TRBV2 and TRBJ1-1; D call uncertain. This CDR3 is 15 amino acids long. The V end was cut by 6 bases, the J end by 4 bases, with 18 bases between. Germline CDR1 is SNHLY and CDR2 is FYNNEI. CDR3 coding DNA: TGTGCCAGCAGACGAATAGTAGTTAGCCCCACTGAAGCTTTCTTT. As protein: CASRRIVVSPTEAFF.

The chain employs TRBV5-4 and TRBJ2-7, with D perhaps TRBD2 (7 bases). The CDR3 extends over 15 amino acids. Germline CDR1 and CDR2: SGHNT and YYREEE (reference sequence). Trimming cost V 2 bases and J 1 base, with 13 bases left between them. The DNA for the CDR3 is TGTGCCAGCAGCTTCCGGGGGGCCTCATCCTACGAGCAGTACTTC. Translated, it gives CASSFRGASSYEQYF.

The genes are TRBV7-3 and TRBJ2-1, with 8 nucleotides matching TRBD2. The germline V gene encodes CDR1 SGHTA and CDR2 FQGTGA. The junction had 11 bases not matched to a gene; V was cut back by 5 bases and J by 8 bases. The CDR3 length is 15 residues. DNA for the CDR3: TGTGCCAGCAGCCTCCAGCCGGGACTAGGTTATGAGCAGTTCTTC. It specifies CASSLQPGLGYEQFF.

The chain combines TRBV4-1 with TRBJ1-5; D gene ambiguous. Germline CDR1 MGHRA, CDR2 YSYEKL. Trimming took 0 bases from V and 0 from J, leaving 12 bases between them. CDR3 length: 17 amino acids. The DNA of the CDR3 is TGCGCCAGCAGCCAAGAGTGGGCACCCTATAGCAATCAGCCCCAGCATTTT. It specifies CASSQEWAPYSNQPQHF.

This clone was counted a single time. The V and J genes are TRBV19 and TRBJ2-1, with D perhaps matching TRBD2 (5 bases). Germline-derived CDR1 and CDR2 are LNHDA and SQIVND (reference sequence). The CDR3 loop spans 17 amino acids. V lost 3 bases to trimming and J lost 0 bases, with 15 bases between them. The CDR3 reads CASSISLRRSSYNEQFF. Here the CDR3 DNA reads TGTGCCAGTAGTATTTCTTTGCGGAGGAGCTCCTACAATGAGCAGTTCTTC.

This chain links TRBV19 with TRBJ2-3, with TRBD2 as a possible D gene (5 bases). This CDR3 comprises 15 residues. Germline V gene sequence: CDR1 LNHDA, CDR2 SQIVND (reference sequence). Trimming shortened V by 2 bases and J by 5 bases, and 14 bases separated the two germline ends. DNA of the CDR3: TGTGCCAGTAGTATATATGGGTCGAGCGGAGATACGCAGTATTTT. Amino acid sequence: CASSIYGSSGDTQYF.

This clone has a single count. V gene TRBV3-1 (or the pseudogene TRBV3-2) combines with J gene TRBJ1-5; 8 bases match TRBD1. The CDR3 has 15 amino acids. Per the germline V gene, CDR1 is LGHDT and CDR2 is YNNKEL (reference sequence). V was clipped by 4 bases and J by 2 bases; unmatched bases: 4. In DNA form, the CDR3 reads TGTGCCAGCAGCCTCGGACAGGGCGGCAATCAGCCCCAGCATTTT. Encoded protein: CASSLGQGGNQPQHF.

This chain uses TRBV9 with TRBJ2-5, with D possibly TRBD1 on 6 matching bases. CDR1 and CDR2 (germline): SGDLS, YYNGEE. The length of the CDR3 is 15 residues. Trimming cost V 4 bases and J 1 base, with 14 bases left between them. In DNA form, the CDR3 reads TGTGCCAGCAGCCCCCGGATAGGGGGCCAAGAGACCCAGTACTTC. Its translation: CASSPRIGGQETQYF.

V usage is TRBV3-1 (or the pseudogene TRBV3-2) and J usage is TRBJ1-3; 8 nucleotides match TRBD1. The CDR3 consists of 15 residues. Germline V gene data show CDR1 as LGHDT and CDR2 as YNNKEL (reference sequence). V was pared by 3 bases and J by 2 bases, with 3 bases of the junction left unmatched. The CDR3 DNA sequence: TGTGCCAGCAGCCACGGACAGGGCCCTGGAAACACCATATATTTT. Translation: CASSHGQGPGNTIYF.